This TCR beta chain appears in the sequencing data of a study of T cells in Graves' hyperthyroidism and ophthalmopathy. Study-wide results and limits: Model-based prediction identified ophthalmopathy a median 6.5 months prior to its onset.

CDR1 is ENHRY, CDR2 SYGVKD, per germline. The CDR3 covers 17 residues. With V trimmed by 0 bases and J by 3 bases, 5 bases remained unmatched. The study excluded patients with uncontrolled infection, other autoimmune disease, pregnancy or lactation. Of note for this clonotype: The antigen is not known.

Template material for amplifying TCR beta CDR3 regions consisted of RNA transcripts. First-round RT-PCR targeting the TCR CDR3 was performed with the HTBI primer set. MiXCR, run by TCRdb on the multiplex PCR reads, gives a single entry per CDR3 protein. Here the sample spans 480,000 or so distinct CDR3 sequences, 40% to 50% being singletons. The origin of this receptor is an adult woman with Graves' disease, either hyperthyroidism or ophthalmopathy (not recorded which). Sequenced sample: peripheral blood or thyroid tissue (not recorded which). This chain connects TRBV10-3 to TRBJ2-7; the match to TRBD2 covers 13 bases. The CDR3 sequence is CAISESILAGGIYEQYF. In DNA, the CDR3 is TGTGCCATCAGTGAGTCTATACTAGCGGGAGGGATCTACGAGCAGTACTTC.